This record concerns one T cell receptor (beta chain) sequence. Its matching antigen is unknown. J was trimmed by 0 bases and V by 5 bases; bases with no gene match: 4. This CDR3 region has 15 residues. CDR1 and CDR2 from the germline V gene are LNHDA and SQIVND (reference sequence). The data stem from a study of early stage breast cancer tumors. Study results and caveats: Compared with adjacent normal breast, tumors showed about 2.4-fold denser, more clonal T cells. Bulk DNA sequencing of unsorted cells missed chain pairing and markers.

Produced via immunoSEQ multiplex PCR; TCRdb's table is partial and in-frame only. The sample includes about 28,000 clones, 80% of them seen just once. Sample: blood. J is TRBJ1-3 and V is TRBV19; 7 positions match TRBD1. This receptor was obtained from a person between 60 and 70 years old with breast cancer. The CDR3 reads CASSQTGSSGNTIYF. The CDR3 nucleotides are TGTGCCAGTAGTCAGACAGGGAGCTCTGGAAACACCATATATTTT. Full variable domain (outside the CDR3, taken from reference TRBV19 and TRBJ1-3): DGGITQSPKYLFRKEGQNVTLSCEQNLNHDAMYWYRQDPGQGLRLIYYSQIVNDFQKGDIAEGYSVSREKKESFPLTVTSAQKNPTAFYLCASSQTGSSGNTIYFGEGSWLTVV.